The rows below give T cell receptor beta chains drawn from one sample of a study of T cell responses to AZD1222 COVID-19 vaccine. Method: immunoSEQ multiplex PCR; TCRdb's copy keeps in-frame clones and lacks some. The table includes 130,000 to 150,000 clones, 75% to 95% detected once. Specimen: peripheral blood, collected on day 0 of MenACWY control vaccination. The source is an adult in good health. Both conserved end residues are part of each CDR3. Each record gives: clone size, V gene, CDR3 protein. A clone size is listed for some rows: how often the clone was seen (once, few, many), or a class if it is expanded.

NA	TRBV19	CASSLTGNNQPQHF
NA	TRBV6-1	CASSRTSGVRYEQYF
NA	TRBV4-1	CASSQVGDRGRISYTF
NA	TRBV7-2	CASSLLQTSSYEQYF
NA	TRBV4-2	CASSQERDTVAGNTIYF
NA	TRBV11-2	CASSYRDSAPYEQYF
NA	TRBV19	CASSSLRGNSPLHF
NA	TRBV9	CASSVTWGTEAFF
NA	TRBV11-1	CASSLVGPGGTQYF
NA	TRBV7-9	CASSLEGATQYF
NA	TRBV6-1	CASSEEDWLNPQHF
NA	TRBV18	CASRTSGTSTDTQYF
NA	TRBV9	CASSSGTSRGNTIYF
NA	TRBV5-1	CASSFGLRDNSPLHF
NA	TRBV15	CATSRSPGTGYYEQYF
NA	TRBV5-4	CASSLAASGDQETQYF
NA	TRBV6-5	CASSLDRFQPQHF
NA	TRBV28	CASSLAGSSSGNTIYF
NA	TRBV4-1	CASSQRTDPTNEKLFF
NA	TRBV10-3	CATEDRNEQYF
NA	TRBV7-2	CASSTSAGDATYQPQHF
NA	TRBV5-1	CASSSTYEQYF
NA	TRBV2	CASSPQFNEKLFF
NA	TRBV7-9	CASSLASGTGGETQYF
NA	TRBV7-9	CASSLALTPEQYF
NA	TRBV7-3	CASSVGSGSTDTQYF
once	TRBV6-6	CASSPGGLNTEAFF
NA	TRBV4-1	CASSRGLTGSSYEQYF
once	TRBV18	CASSPPDRDRWGYTF
NA	TRBV7-9	CASTLGRQEGFF
NA	TRBV15	CATSRDGPAHYGYTF
NA	TRBV9	CASSVPVVGDRETQYF
once	TRBV30	CAWSVGALGRETF
NA	TRBV27	CASSLRDRGVNTEAFF
NA	TRBV3-1/TRBV3-2	CASSQDDRAEEQYF
NA	TRBV18	CASSPKDDRDWNTGELFF
NA	TRBV9	CASRQGPNYGYTF
NA	TRBV28	CASQEGLDSGNTIYF
NA	TRBV27	CASSFSDRGRLALVSPLHF
NA	TRBV14	CASSQGGQGANYGYTF
NA	TRBV6-5	CASRQTGSYQETQYF
NA	TRBV15	CATSRGLSQETQYF
NA	TRBV18	CASSPSPGTGGSGANVLTF
few	TRBV19	CASSPRLAGLNEQFF
NA	TRBV11-2	CASSLGVRLSPYEQYF